This TCR beta chain was observed in a study of vaccination effects on CD4 cells after COVID-19. Repertoires were generated with immunoSEQ multiplex PCR, while TCRdb's copy carries only in-frame clones and drops some. The data contain about 27,000 clones, about four fifths of them singletons. Using viral peptide pools, the ViraFEST assay grew out antigen-specific CD4+ T cells prior to sequencing. Subsequent to 10 days of culture, CD4+ T cells were isolated. The participants, recipients of two vaccine doses, got either BNT162b2 or mRNA-1273. IL-2 medium was substituted for half the medium on days 3 and 7. This clone came up once. Its antigen is unidentified. CDR1 is MNHEY and CDR2 is SVGEGT in the germline V gene. V was cut by 6 bases and J by 3 bases, with 9 bases left in between. This CDR3 has 13 residues.

The chain is built from TRBV6-2 or TRBV6-3 and TRBJ2-1; a possible D gene is TRBD2 (5 bases). The receptor's source is a human donor who received a COVID-19 vaccine. Some clones in this sample may be carry-over from other donors' samples. This specimen was CD4+ T cells from PBMCs cultured with HCoV-NL63 spike peptides, taken after COVID-19 vaccination. CDR3 nucleotide sequence: TGTGCCAGCAGCCCCGGGATCTACAATGAGCAGTTCTTC. It yields the protein CASSPGIYNEQFF.